Following are 32 T cell receptor beta chains from one sample sequenced in a study of OX40 agonist ivuxolimab in advanced cancers. Repertoires were generated with immunoSEQ multiplex PCR, while TCRdb's copy carries only in-frame clones and drops some. This table holds 65,000 to 90,000 clones, approximately 86% found once. The sample consisted of CD4+ or CD8+ T cells sorted from blood, taken in a trial of the OX40 agonist ivuxolimab. The receptors here all came from an adult with an advanced solid tumor such as melanoma, head and neck, liver or kidney cancer.

The chain employs TRBV29-1 and TRBJ2-3; D gene ambiguous. The CDR3 covers 13 residues. Germline V gene sequence: CDR1 SQVTM, CDR2 ANQGSEA. V lost 7 bases, J lost 1 base, and 12 bases lay in between. CDR3 residues: CSAEQPGTDTQYF. CDR3 nucleotide sequence: TGCAGCGCTGAGCAACCGGGCACAGATACGCAGTATTTT.

This chain uses TRBV4-1 with TRBJ2-1, with D perhaps TRBD1 (5 bases). The V gene lost 1 base and the J gene lost 7 bases, with 8 bases spanning the gap. Germline-derived CDR1 and CDR2 are MGHRA and YSYEKL. The CDR3 length is 13 residues. CDR3 amino acids: CASSQGQFNEQFF. The CDR3 DNA reads TGCGCCAGCAGCCAAGGACAGTTTAATGAGCAGTTCTTC.

The chain uses TRBV28 and TRBJ2-1; 10 positions agree with TRBD2. The CDR3 is made up of 16 amino acids. V lost 8 bases and J lost 8; bases outside the gene matches: 15. Germline lookup yields CDR1 MDHEN and CDR2 SYDVKM. The CDR3 sequence: CASRLSGGAFFDEQFF. CDR3 coding DNA: TGTGCCAGCCGCCTCAGCGGGGGGGCCTTTTTCGATGAGCAGTTCTTC.

Only a few counts were recorded for this clone. This rearrangement joins TRBV27 to TRBJ1-5; possible D gene TRBD1, 5 bases. Per germline, CDR1 MNHEY and CDR2 SMNVEV (reference sequence). With 6 bases removed from V and 3 bases from J, the gap between germline ends came to 12 bases. The length of the CDR3 is 14 residues. Here the CDR3 DNA reads TGTGCCAGCAGCCGGGACGGTTCCAATCAGCCCCAGCATTTT. It yields the protein CASSRDGSNQPQHF.

This clone turned up a few times. The CDR3 loop is CASSIEARKYNQPQHF. CDR3 DNA: TGTGCCAGTAGTATTGAGGCCCGCAAGTACAATCAGCCCCAGCATTTT. The V gene is TRBV19, the J gene TRBJ1-5; D gene ambiguous. Looked up from germline, CDR1 is LNHDA and CDR2 is SQIVND (reference sequence). CDR3 length: 16 amino acids. Deletions cut 3 bases from V and 3 bases from J, with 15 bases between.

CDR3 region: CASSEGIGQYF. CDR3 DNA sequence: TGTGCCAGCAGTGAAGGGATAGGTCAGTACTTC. The V call is TRBV6-1, the J call TRBJ2-4; D is unclear. Trimming cost V 1 base and J 12 bases, with 7 bases left between them. The CDR3 length is 11 residues. Germline CDR1 reads MNHNS; CDR2 reads SASEGT.

This chain links TRBV18 with TRBJ2-7, with TRBD1 as a possible D gene (6 bases). In germline, CDR1 is KGHSH, CDR2 LQKENI. The CDR3 covers 14 residues. In nucleotides, the CDR3 is TGTGCCAGCTCACCGCAGAATCAGGGGCCCATCACCCAAGTC. Its protein product is CASSPQNQGPITQV.

The chain has TRBV10-3 and TRBJ1-4, with 8 positions matching TRBD1. Germline V gene lookup returns CDR1 ENHRY and CDR2 SYGVKD. Losses at the gene ends were 7 bases for V and 8 bases for J; bases not matched to a gene: 6. The CDR3 spans 13 residues. The CDR3 DNA sequence: TGTGCCATCAAATCAGGGGGCGAAGAAAAACTGTTTTTT. Amino acids: CAIKSGGEEKLFF.

The J gene is TRBJ1-1, the V gene TRBV4-1; 8 bases are shared with TRBD1. CDR3 length: 14 residues. The germline V gene has CDR1 MGHRA and CDR2 YSYEKL. With 6 bases clipped from V and 4 bases from J, the junction kept 7 bases outside the gene matches. The CDR3 nucleotides are TGCGCCAGCAGTCCGCCGGACAGGGCCACTGAAGCTTTCTTT. Translation gives CASSPPDRATEAFF.

A single count supports this clone. The chain links TRBV6-4 to TRBJ2-7, with 8 bases aligning to TRBD2. CDR1 MRHNA and CDR2 SNTAGT come from the germline V gene. The CDR3 contains 17 residues. As DNA, the CDR3 is TGTGGCTCCGGTTGGCGGGAGGAAACCTATCCCCTCTACGAGCAGTACTTC. Amino acid sequence: CGSGWREETYPLYEQYF.

The J gene is TRBJ2-7, the V gene TRBV27; 8 positions agree with TRBD2. The V gene's germline CDR1 is MNHEY and CDR2 SMNVEV (reference sequence). The CDR3 loop spans 15 amino acids. Losses at the gene ends were 6 bases for V and 3 bases for J; bases not matched to a gene: 10. The CDR3 sequence is CASRLLSGAVYEQYF. The CDR3 DNA sequence: TGTGCCAGCAGACTCCTTAGCGGGGCCGTCTACGAGCAGTACTTC.

V gene TRBV28 combines with J gene TRBJ2-7, with 14 bases fitting TRBD2. Germline loops: CDR1 MDHEN, CDR2 SYDVKM. There are 15 residues in the CDR3. With 10 bases clipped from V and 4 bases from J, the junction kept 9 bases outside the gene matches. The DNA of the CDR3 is TGTGCCACCCTGGGGGGGACTAGCGGGAGTTACGAGCAGTACTTC. Protein product: CATLGGTSGSYEQYF.

The chain uses TRBV10-3 and TRBJ2-7, with 8 bases lining up with TRBD2. Per the germline V gene, CDR1 is ENHRY and CDR2 is SYGVKD. CDR3 length equals 14 residues. The J segment lost 2 bases and the V segment lost 5 bases, leaving 5 bases of the junction unmatched. The CDR3 DNA reads as TGTGCCATCAGTACAACTAGCGGAGCCTACGAGCAGTACTTC. This encodes CAISTTSGAYEQYF.

For this clone: Other DNA sequences from this sample encode an identical CDR3 as well. The rearrangement uses TRBV27 and TRBJ2-7; 8 bases line up with TRBD1. The length of the CDR3 is 15 residues. The V segment lost 3 bases and the J segment 1 base; nucleotides outside the gene matches: 5. Germline V gene sequence: CDR1 MNHEY, CDR2 SMNVEV (reference sequence). CDR3 loop: CASSFLDRASYEQYF. CDR3 bases: TGTGCCAGCAGTTTTCTGGACAGGGCGTCCTACGAGCAGTACTTC.

The rearrangement joins TRBV2 to TRBJ2-1, with D possibly being TRBD2 (5 bases). Germline lookup yields CDR1 SNHLY and CDR2 FYNNEI. Between the trimmed V and J ends, which lost 0 bases and 3 bases, there was a span of 15 bases. The CDR3 runs to 17 residues. The CDR3, as DNA: TGTGCCAGCAGTGAAGCGCGTGGCGGGCTACTCTACAATGAGCAGTTCTTC. Its translation is CASSEARGGLLYNEQFF.

V usage is TRBV2 and J usage is TRBJ1-1; 9 positions agree with TRBD1. This CDR3 region has 16 residues. The J segment lost 1 base and the V segment lost 8 bases, leaving 11 bases of the junction unmatched. The germline V gene encodes CDR1 SNHLY and CDR2 FYNNEI. In DNA, the CDR3 is TGTGCCAGCCGCGGGACAGGGCAGGACGGGAACACTGAAGCTTTCTTT. It yields the protein CASRGTGQDGNTEAFF.

This rearrangement joins TRBV19 to TRBJ1-2; D possibly corresponds to TRBD1 (5 bases). The CDR3 runs 16 residues. V was trimmed by 5 bases and J by 4 bases, leaving 20 bases between them. Germline V lookup: CDR1 LNHDA, CDR2 SQIVND (reference sequence). The CDR3 nucleotides are TGTGCCAGTAGTTCTATCGGGACCTCCCCAATCTATGGCTACACCTTC. Its protein is CASSSIGTSPIYGYTF. The variable domain in full, completed from reference TRBV19 and TRBJ1-2, reads DGGITQSPKYLFRKEGQNVTLSCEQNLNHDAMYWYRQDPGQGLRLIYYSQIVNDFQKGDIAEGYSVSREKKESFPLTVTSAQKNPTAFYLCASSSIGTSPIYGYTFGSGTRLTVV.

V usage is TRBV6-1 and J usage is TRBJ1-5, with D possibly being TRBD1 (5 bases). CDR1 MNHNS and CDR2 SASEGT come from the germline V gene. V was pared by 4 bases and J by 5 bases, with 15 bases between. The CDR3 runs to 15 residues. CDR3 sequence (DNA): TGTGCCAGCAGTGTAGGGGCCCTCTGGGATCAGCCCCAGCATTTT. This gives the protein CASSVGALWDQPQHF.

The V and J genes are TRBV9 and TRBJ1-2; no reliable D call. The ends were cut back, 3 bases at V and 14 bases at J, with 23 bases in the middle. Per the germline V gene, CDR1 is SGDLS and CDR2 is YYNGEE. This CDR3 spans 14 amino acids. The DNA for the CDR3 is TGTGCCAGCAGCGCCAGTCTTGGACGGAATTCTGGAACCTTC. Translating it yields CASSASLGRNSGTF.

The chain recombines TRBV19 with TRBJ1-4, with unresolved D. This CDR3 has 14 amino acids. Between the trimmed V and J ends, which lost 3 bases and 4 bases, there was a span of 9 bases. Germline V gene sequence: CDR1 LNHDA, CDR2 SQIVND (reference sequence). This CDR3 is CASSIGGVNEKLFF. In DNA, the CDR3 is TGTGCCAGTAGTATTGGTGGGGTTAATGAAAAACTGTTTTTT.

The V call is TRBV30, the J call TRBJ1-4, with 8 bases fitting TRBD1. Germline loops: CDR1 GTSNPN, CDR2 SVGIG (reference sequence). The CDR3 contains 15 residues. Germline trimming cut 2 bases from V and 7 bases from J; bases unmatched to any gene: 9. CDR3 protein: CAWSSGAGGVEKLFF. Here the CDR3 DNA reads TGTGCCTGGAGTTCTGGGGCAGGGGGCGTTGAAAAACTGTTTTTT.

The chain links TRBV28 to TRBJ1-1; 7 positions agree with TRBD1. The ends lost 4 bases at V and 1 base at J; junction bases unmatched: 3. Germline CDR1 and CDR2: MDHEN and SYDVKM. This CDR3 is 14 amino acids long. Written as DNA, the CDR3 is TGTGCCAGCAGTTACGCAGGGGGGAACACTGAAGCTTTCTTT. Translating gives CASSYAGGNTEAFF.

The chain uses TRBV18 and TRBJ2-7; no definite D call. The CDR3 length is 13 residues. The V and J ends lost 0 bases and 3 bases respectively, with 6 bases between them. Germline V lookup: CDR1 KGHSH, CDR2 LQKENI. The CDR3 DNA reads TGTGCCAGCTCACCACCCCCCAACTACGAGCAGTACTTC. Protein product: CASSPPPNYEQYF.

J is TRBJ2-3 and V is TRBV2, with 9 nucleotides matching TRBD2. This CDR3 contains 15 residues. Trimming cost V 3 bases and J 5 bases; bases outside gene matches: 6. Per the germline V gene, CDR1 is SNHLY and CDR2 is FYNNEI. CDR3 protein: CASSEVGGRVDTQYF. The CDR3 DNA follows: TGTGCCAGCAGTGAGGTTGGCGGGAGGGTAGATACGCAGTATTTT. The variable domain in full, with the rest retrieved from reference TRBV2 and TRBJ2-3, is EPEVTQTPSHQVTQMGQEVILRCVPISNHLYFYWYRQILGQKVEFLVSFYNNEISEKSEIFDDQFSVERPDGSNFTLKIRSTKLEDSAMYFCASSEVGGRVDTQYFGPGTRLTVL.

The chain carries TRBV25-1 and TRBJ1-6; D is perhaps TRBD1 (6 bases). Deletions cut 2 bases from V and 9 bases from J, with 11 bases between. CDR1 MGHDK and CDR2 SYGVNS come from the germline V gene. The CDR3 extends over 14 amino acids. In DNA, the CDR3 is TGTGCCAGCAGTGAAAGGGGGGGAGTTTCACCCCTCCACTTT. This encodes CASSERGGVSPLHF.

Only one count was recorded for this clone. The gene calls are TRBV6-5 and TRBJ2-2, with TRBD1 matching 7 bases. Unmatched junction bases numbered 10, after V lost 5 bases and J lost 7 bases. Germline V gives CDR1 MNHEY, CDR2 SVGAGI. There are 15 residues in the CDR3. This chain's CDR3 is CASSRPTGAIGELFF. CDR3 DNA: TGTGCCAGCAGTCGCCCTACAGGGGCCATCGGGGAGCTGTTTTTT.

The J gene is TRBJ1-4, the V gene TRBV5-1; 10 positions match TRBD1. Germline values: CDR1 SGHRS, CDR2 YFSETQ. J was trimmed by 7 bases and V by 3 bases; bases with no gene match: 3. This CDR3 has 14 amino acids. The CDR3 sequence: CASSYGQGGEKLFF. The CDR3 DNA sequence: TGCGCCAGCAGCTACGGACAGGGGGGTGAAAAACTGTTTTTT.

The gene calls are TRBV28 and TRBJ2-7, with TRBD2 matching 9 bases. V lost 6 bases, J lost 3 bases, and 6 bases stayed unmatched. This CDR3 is built from 14 residues. Germline values: CDR1 MDHEN, CDR2 SYDVKM. The CDR3 sequence: CASSGTSHGYEQYF. The CDR3 DNA sequence: TGTGCCAGCAGCGGGACTAGCCACGGCTACGAGCAGTACTTC. Using reference TRBV28 and TRBJ2-7 for the parts outside the CDR3, the full variable domain is DVKVTQSSRYLVKRTGEKVFLECVQDMDHENMFWYRQDPGLGLRLIYFSYDVKMKEKGDIPEGYSVSREKKERFSLILESASTNQTSMYLCASSGTSHGYEQYFGPGTRLTVT.

This clone was recorded once. This chain connects TRBV21-1 to TRBJ2-7; TRBD1, the table's D call, lacks a check against the DNA. TRBV21-1 is a documented pseudogene. The CDR3 runs 15 residues. The CDR3 reads CASRGRLLGSYEQYF. The DNA of the CDR3 is TGTGCCAGCAGGGGGCGGTTATTAGGATCCTACGAGCAGTACTTC.

In the case of this clone: At one end, the junction sequence differs from germline, possibly due to a read error. This chain joins TRBV5-6 and TRBJ1-1; maybe TRBD1 (5 bases). Looked up from germline, CDR1 is SGHDT and CDR2 is YYEEEE. There are 14 residues in the CDR3. Here the CDR3 reads CAGSLQGRNTEAFF. The CDR3 DNA sequence: TGTGCCGGCAGCTTGCAGGGAAGGAACACTGAAGCTTTCTTT.

The table lists this clone with a count of one. The DNA for the CDR3 is TGCGCCAGCAGTGTCTTGGGACAGGGGGCGAGATGGGGTGGCTACACCTTC. It specifies CASSVLGQGARWGGYTF. V is TRBV10-2 and J is TRBJ1-2, with TRBD1 identical over 12 bases. This CDR3 spans 17 amino acids. Trimming took 4 bases from V and 7 from J; bases not matched to a gene: 13. Germline V gene lookup returns CDR1 WSHSY and CDR2 SAAADI.

This clone was found a few times. V gene TRBV28 combines with J gene TRBJ1-5; D is undetermined. CDR1 is MDHEN, CDR2 SYDVKM, per germline. V gave up 7 bases and J gave up 2 bases, with 15 bases separating them. This CDR3 region has 15 residues. The CDR3 loop reads CASIQMGGGNQPQHF. CDR3 nucleotides: TGTGCCAGCATCCAGATGGGTGGGGGCAATCAGCCCCAGCATTTT.